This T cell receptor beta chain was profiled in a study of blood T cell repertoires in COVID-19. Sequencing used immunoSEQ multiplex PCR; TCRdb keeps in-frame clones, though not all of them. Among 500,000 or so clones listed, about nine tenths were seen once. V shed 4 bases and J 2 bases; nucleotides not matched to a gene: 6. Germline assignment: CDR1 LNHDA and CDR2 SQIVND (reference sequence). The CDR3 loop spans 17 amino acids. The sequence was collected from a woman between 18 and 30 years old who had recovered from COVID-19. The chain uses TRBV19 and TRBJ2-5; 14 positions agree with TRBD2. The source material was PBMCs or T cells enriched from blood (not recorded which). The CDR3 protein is CASSTGLAGASQETQYF. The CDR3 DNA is TGTGCCAGTAGTACGGGACTAGCGGGGGCTTCGCAAGAGACCCAGTACTTC.